What follows are 27 T cell receptor beta chains derived from one specimen sequenced in a study of blood T cell repertoires in COVID-19. Clones were sequenced by immunoSEQ multiplex PCR, and TCRdb holds only the in-frame ones, with some missing. The sample has over 200,000 clones; 88% are singletons. The sequencing input was PBMCs or T cells enriched from blood (not recorded which). The source is a woman aged 30 to 39 who had been exposed to COVID-19.

The rearrangement joins TRBV6-6 to TRBJ2-1; TRBD2 agrees at 14 bases. After removal of 2 bases from V and 9 bases from J, the junction contained 3 bases not matched to a gene. Germline V gene sequence: CDR1 MNHNY, CDR2 SVGAGI (reference sequence). The CDR3 is 15 residues long. CDR3 protein: CASSYPGTSGSEQFF. CDR3 in DNA: TGTGCCAGCAGTTACCCTGGGACTAGCGGGAGTGAGCAGTTCTTC.

This rearrangement joins TRBV3-1 (or the pseudogene TRBV3-2) to TRBJ2-1, with TRBD2 identical over 8 bases. The V gene's germline CDR1 is LGHDT and CDR2 YNNKEL (reference sequence). The CDR3 extends over 19 amino acids. The V and J ends lost 0 bases and 4 bases, in that order; junction bases with no gene match: 14. CDR3 region: CASSQDRGAGGRAYNEQFF. The CDR3 region has the DNA TGTGCCAGCAGCCAAGATCGGGGCGCGGGAGGAAGAGCTTACAATGAGCAGTTCTTC.

This clone came up once. The genes are TRBV5-1 and TRBJ2-5; tentatively, D is TRBD2 (6 bases). V was shortened by 3 bases and J by 3 bases, with 15 bases between the two germline ends. The CDR3 totals 15 residues. Germline lookup yields CDR1 SGHRS and CDR2 YFSETQ. In DNA, the CDR3 is TGCGCCAGCAGCTCGGAGGGGACGAAAGAAGAGACCCAGTACTTC. It specifies CASSSEGTKEETQYF.

The chain couples TRBV5-6 to TRBJ2-5; 9 bases match TRBD2. This CDR3 comprises 17 residues. V lost 2 bases to trimming and J lost 1 base; unmatched junction nucleotides: 9. Looked up from germline, CDR1 is SGHDT and CDR2 is YYEEEE. The CDR3 nucleotides are TGTGCCAGCAGCTTACTCTCTCGGGGACTAGCCCAAGAGACCCAGTACTTC. Protein: CASSLLSRGLAQETQYF.

This chain joins TRBV5-1 and TRBJ2-7, with D perhaps matching TRBD2 (6 bases). Trimming shortened V by 3 bases and J by 7 bases, and 14 bases separated the two germline ends. This CDR3 has 13 residues. The germline V gene encodes CDR1 SGHRS and CDR2 YFSETQ. CDR3: CASSSGGLREQYF. CDR3 coding DNA: TGCGCCAGCAGCTCTGGGGGGTTACGAGAGCAGTACTTC.

V gene TRBV29-1 combines with J gene TRBJ1-3; D gene unclear. Trimming took off 2 bases at V and 8 bases at J, with 7 bases between the two ends. CDR3 length: 11 amino acids. Germline V gene lookup returns CDR1 SQVTM and CDR2 ANQGSEA. The CDR3 DNA reads as TGCAGCGTTGAAAAAGGAGACACCATATATTTT. Translated, it gives CSVEKGDTIYF.

The chain is built from TRBV30 and TRBJ2-5; D possibly corresponds to TRBD2 (6 bases). The length of the CDR3 is 12 residues. V was clipped by 4 bases and J by 2 bases, with 8 bases between them. The germline CDR1 and CDR2 sequences are GTSNPN and SVGIG (reference sequence). The CDR3 coding sequence is TGTGCCTGGACCGGGGGACAAGAGACCCAGTACTTC. Amino acid sequence: CAWTGGQETQYF.

V and J are TRBV21-1 and TRBJ1-1. TRBV21-1 is a known pseudogene. This CDR3 spans 12 amino acids. The CDR3 DNA is TGTGCCAGCAGCAAAGCGGAGAATGAAGCTTTCTTT. This codes for CASSKAENEAFF.

V and J are TRBV5-5 and TRBJ1-1; no clear D. CDR1 and CDR2 from the germline V gene are SGHKS and YYEKEE (reference sequence). The CDR3 is 12 amino acids. Trimming shortened V by 4 bases and J by 11 bases, and 15 bases separated the two germline ends. CDR3 sequence: CASSLPRERAFF. CDR3 nucleotide sequence: TGTGCCAGCAGCCTCCCCCGGGAGCGGGCTTTCTTT.

This chain joins TRBV7-2 and TRBJ2-7; 11 nucleotides line up with TRBD1. Germline lookup yields CDR1 SGHTA and CDR2 FQGNSA. The length of the CDR3 is 18 residues. V trimming: 0 bases; J trimming: 4 bases; junction bases outside the gene matches: 11. The chain's CDR3 is CASSLALFGTGGIYEQYF. CDR3 in DNA: TGTGCCAGCAGCTTAGCGCTATTCGGGACAGGGGGGATATACGAGCAGTACTTC.

V is TRBV5-1 and J is TRBJ1-4; D gene unclear. V dropped 2 bases and J dropped 4 bases, with 9 bases sitting between them. Germline V gives CDR1 SGHRS, CDR2 YFSETQ. The CDR3 is 14 residues long. CDR3 residues: CASSFGEGNEKLFF. The CDR3 nucleotides are TGCGCCAGCAGCTTCGGGGAGGGTAATGAAAAACTGTTTTTT. The full variable domain, in which reference TRBV5-1 and TRBJ1-4 provide the parts outside the CDR3, is KAGVTQTPRYLIKTRGQQVTLSCSPISGHRSVSWYQQTPGQGLQFLFEYFSETQRNKGNFPGRFSGRQFSNSRSEMNVSTLELGDSALYLCASSFGEGNEKLFFGSGTQLSVL.

This chain uses TRBV7-2 with TRBJ1-3; D uncertain. CDR3 length: 14 amino acids. Germline V lookup: CDR1 SGHTA, CDR2 FQGNSA. V shed 1 base and J shed 1 base, with 5 bases lying between them. The CDR3 reads CASSLVVSGNTIYF. The CDR3 region has the DNA TGTGCCAGCAGCTTAGTCGTTTCTGGAAACACCATATATTTT.

The J gene is TRBJ1-6, the V gene TRBV7-2; D possibly corresponds to TRBD1 (6 bases). Trimming cost V 5 bases and J 9 bases, with 20 bases left between them. The CDR3 totals 16 residues. The germline V gene has CDR1 SGHTA and CDR2 FQGNSA. The CDR3 region is CASSARSGTPGSPLHF. The CDR3 DNA reads TGTGCCAGCAGCGCACGATCCGGGACACCTGGTTCACCCCTCCACTTT.

The CDR3 loop reads CASKTSGSIGNEQFF. DNA of the CDR3: TGTGCCAGCAAGACTAGCGGGAGTATCGGCAATGAGCAGTTCTTC. V gene TRBV19 combines with J gene TRBJ2-1; 12 bases map to TRBD2. CDR3 length equals 15 residues. Trimming cost V 9 bases and J 6 bases; bases outside gene matches: 9. The germline V gene encodes CDR1 LNHDA and CDR2 SQIVND (reference sequence).

The chain carries TRBV3-1 (or the pseudogene TRBV3-2) and TRBJ1-2; no clear D gene. CDR1 and CDR2 from the germline V gene are LGHDT and YNNKEL (reference sequence). This CDR3 region has 14 residues. Trimming pared 4 bases from V and 5 bases from J, leaving 14 bases between. Here the CDR3 reads CASSPRGTEYGYTF. The CDR3 DNA follows: TGTGCCAGCAGCCCCCGCGGCACGGAGTATGGCTACACCTTC.

The V and J genes are TRBV19 and TRBJ1-4, with 7 bases matching TRBD1. Germline CDR1 and CDR2: LNHDA and SQIVND (reference sequence). The V and J ends lost 4 bases and 7 bases, in that order; junction bases with no gene match: 9. The CDR3 runs to 15 residues. CDR3 nucleotide sequence: TGTGCCAGTAGTAGGGGCCCCAGGGGGACTGAAAAACTGTTTTTT. It encodes CASSRGPRGTEKLFF.

The chain couples TRBV28 to TRBJ2-1; TRBD2 matches at 8 bases. With V trimmed by 5 bases and J by 8 bases, 11 bases remained unmatched. The CDR3 has 15 residues. CDR1 is MDHEN and CDR2 is SYDVKM in the germline V gene. CDR3 amino acids: CASSVSGRSVDEQFF. CDR3 sequence (DNA): TGTGCCAGCAGTGTAAGCGGGAGATCTGTCGATGAGCAGTTCTTC. Full variable domain (missing parts from reference TRBV28 and TRBJ2-1): DVKVTQSSRYLVKRTGEKVFLECVQDMDHENMFWYRQDPGLGLRLIYFSYDVKMKEKGDIPEGYSVSREKKERFSLILESASTNQTSMYLCASSVSGRSVDEQFFGPGTRLTVL.

The genes are TRBV7-9 and TRBJ2-6; TRBD2 matches 7 bases. This CDR3 has 17 residues. V gave up 1 base and J gave up 0 bases; unmatched junction bases: 3. In germline, CDR1 is SEHNR, CDR2 FQNEAQ (reference sequence). The CDR3 here is CASSLGGSPSGANVLTF. The CDR3 coding sequence is TGTGCCAGCAGCTTAGGCGGGAGCCCCTCTGGGGCCAACGTCCTGACTTTC.

Only one count was recorded for this clone. CDR3 nucleotide sequence: TGTGCCAGCAGCCAGAGGCTAGCGAACACCGGGGAGCTGTTTTTT. Residues: CASSQRLANTGELFF. V is TRBV4-2 and J is TRBJ2-2; D is uncertain. There are 15 residues in the CDR3. The ends were cut back, 3 bases at V and 0 bases at J, with 8 bases in the middle. The germline gives CDR1 LGHNA, CDR2 YNFKEQ.

The chain uses TRBV6-5 and TRBJ1-2; D is uncertain. CDR3 length: 13 residues. Trimming took off 4 bases at V and 1 base at J, with 7 bases between the two ends. The germline CDR1 and CDR2 sequences are MNHEY and SVGAGI. The CDR3 DNA reads TGTGCCAGCAGTTTCACAGTTAACTATGGCTACACCTTC. Its protein is CASSFTVNYGYTF.

V and J are TRBV2 and TRBJ2-3, with D perhaps matching TRBD1 (6 bases). This CDR3 has 13 amino acids. Trimming left V 6 bases short and J 2 bases short, with 9 bases between. CDR1 and CDR2 from the germline V gene are SNHLY and FYNNEI. The CDR3 region has the DNA TGTGCCAGCAGGGACAGCCCCACAGATACGCAGTATTTT. Translated, it gives CASRDSPTDTQYF. Together with reference TRBV2 and TRBJ2-3, the CDR3 gives the full variable domain: EPEVTQTPSHQVTQMGQEVILRCVPISNHLYFYWYRQILGQKVEFLVSFYNNEISEKSEIFDDQFSVERPDGSNFTLKIRSTKLEDSAMYFCASRDSPTDTQYFGPGTRLTVL.

The chain joins TRBV18 to TRBJ2-7; the D is unclear. This CDR3 is built from 13 residues. V was clipped by 1 base and J by 3 bases, with 7 bases between them. Germline V lookup: CDR1 KGHSH, CDR2 LQKENI. The CDR3 loop is CASSPHSLYEQYF. The CDR3 region has the DNA TGTGCCAGCTCACCACACAGCCTCTACGAGCAGTACTTC.

The rearrangement joins TRBV9 to TRBJ2-1; TRBD1 agrees at 9 bases. The CDR3 runs to 15 residues. The germline CDR1 and CDR2 sequences are SGDLS and YYNGEE. V shed 3 bases, J shed 4 bases, and the junction held 5 bases outside the gene matches. CDR3 sequence: CASSAPGQGYNEQFF. The DNA of the CDR3 is TGTGCCAGCAGCGCCCCGGGACAGGGTTACAATGAGCAGTTCTTC.

The chain recombines TRBV9 with TRBJ1-3; D is unresolved. The germline gives CDR1 SGDLS, CDR2 YYNGEE. The CDR3 runs 13 residues. Deletions cut 3 bases from V and 0 bases from J, with 4 bases between. This CDR3 is CASSEHSGNTIYF. CDR3 DNA sequence: TGTGCCAGCAGCGAGCACTCTGGAAACACCATATATTTT.

The chain carries TRBV7-9 and TRBJ1-1; no firm D call. The CDR3 length is 14 residues. V dropped 4 bases and J dropped 0 bases, with 9 bases sitting between them. Germline lookup yields CDR1 SEHNR and CDR2 FQNEAQ (reference sequence). The CDR3 sequence: CASSSTSMNTEAFF. Here the CDR3 DNA reads TGTGCCAGCAGCTCCACATCAATGAACACTGAAGCTTTCTTT.

The rearrangement uses TRBV18 and TRBJ2-7; 13 nucleotides agree with TRBD2. Trimming took 2 bases from V and 2 from J; bases not matched to a gene: 3. CDR3 length: 16 residues. Germline values: CDR1 KGHSH, CDR2 LQKENI. CDR3 region: CASSPKGTSGTYEQYF. The CDR3 DNA reads as TGTGCCAGCTCACCAAAAGGGACTAGCGGGACCTACGAGCAGTACTTC.

The CDR3 sequence: CASSLGRGREQYF. CDR3 sequence (DNA): TGTGCCAGCAGCTTGGGGAGGGGTCGGGAGCAGTACTTC. The chain carries TRBV5-6 and TRBJ2-7; maybe TRBD2 (6 bases). V shed 0 bases and J shed 7 bases, with 11 bases lying between them. CDR1 SGHDT and CDR2 YYEEEE come from the germline V gene. The CDR3 sequence is 13 residues long.